What follows describes a single TCR beta chain. The target of this receptor is not known. No qualities accompany the bases; no much larger clone lies one base away. The data derive from a study of blood T cell repertoires in COVID-19 (dated by TCRdb to the early 2020s). Regarding the research as a whole: Samples from collaborators originated in the United States, Italy and Spain and spanned both the acute and convalescent phases of COVID-19. HLA class I and class II types, where available, came from metadata supplied by the sample provider rather than from assay-based typing. The sample metadata nearly always contained a de-identified subject ID, COVID-19 status, age in years and sex. Deeply sampled blood TCRbeta repertoires from subjects exposed to, actively infected with, or recovered from COVID-19 were included in the dataset. The prospective study material was composed of cDNA or gDNA derived from T cells, B-cell-depleted T cells, or PBMCs. The samples were drawn from two sources: the first 160 participants of the ongoing ImmuneRACE study, and 1,000 to 1,500 subjects contributed by 6 global collaborators. A freely available public database, intended as a resource for researchers studying the immune response to SARS-CoV-2, is where the repertoires were released.

General conclusions and limits of the study: The quantity of clinical and demographic metadata differed by source and by participant and was supplied without curation.

Including the terminal cysteine and phenylalanine, the CDR3 comprises 14 residues. The kept DNA is CDR3 alone, 42 bases in frame from the first base. V is clipped by 2 bases and J by 0 bases, and the sequence between their germline boundaries is 4 bases long. In the germline V gene, CDR1 corresponds to ENHRY and CDR2 to SYGVKD. The immunoSEQ Assay, a bias-controlled multiplex PCR, was used to amplify TCRbeta CDR3 regions from genomic DNA. As for the original processing: The number of nucleated cells in each sample was estimated by amplification of reference gene primers within the assay. To quantify the absolute abundance of each unique TCRbeta CDR3 rearrangement, sequence reads were collapsed and filtered. For each sample, productive Simpson clonality was calculated as the square root of Simpson's diversity index across productive rearrangements. TCRdb's version of the immuneACCESS table is confined to in-frame rearrangements and falls short of the full clone set. An unresolved V gene accounts for under half of the shortfall where checked; the remainder is of unknown origin. V, J and clone size reflect that table, while D and trimming were determined from the DNA. This sample is represented by 70,000 to 90,000 clones; 82% of them were singletons. Approximately 1.2% of the sample is in the top ten clones.

The collaborating institutions used their own protocols to collect whole blood in K2EDTA tubes. For TCRbeta analysis, collaborators shipped samples as frozen whole blood, isolated PBMCs, or DNA extracted from either of those sample types. The chain is made from TRBV10-3 and TRBJ1-4; the D gene is unclear. The material sequenced was peripheral blood. The receptor was derived from a woman of 80 years or more with acute or convalescent COVID-19. The CDR3 is CAISETTTNEKLFF. At the DNA level, the sequence is TGTGCCATCAGTGAGACAACAACTAATGAAAAACTGTTTTTT.